What follows are 9 T cell receptor beta chains derived from one specimen sequenced in a study of blood T cells in healthy people across ages. The use of a sample-barcoded 5' primer and a J-beta primer mix characterized a second PCR of about 6 to 11 cycles. TCRdb re-called the 5' RACE reads through MiXCR, storing one row per CDR3 protein. Of 800,000 to 950,000 distinct CDR3 sequences in the sample, roughly 29% were seen once. Separately, the same data were catalogued under a study of T cells of mothers and their children.

What was sequenced was blood. The receptors come from a woman in her forties in good health.

Comments on this clonotype: A read error may be the cause here, since a much bigger clone is one base away. The chain couples TRBV5-1 to TRBJ2-1; D is unclear. Trimming left V 3 bases short and J 0 bases short, with 10 bases between. This CDR3 has 15 residues. In germline, CDR1 is SGHRS, CDR2 YFSETQ. CDR3 residues: CASSSNGVSYNEQFF. In DNA form, the CDR3 reads TGCGCCAGCAGCTCGAATGGAGTCTCCTACAATGAGCAGTTCTTC.

This sequence joins TRBV7-2 and TRBJ1-1, with D perhaps matching TRBD1 (6 bases). The CDR3 covers 14 residues. Trimming shortened V by 7 bases and J by 5 bases, and 17 bases separated the two germline ends. Germline V gene lookup returns CDR1 SGHTA and CDR2 FQGNSA. CDR3 DNA: TGTGCCAGCACGATAGGGGGGTCAGCGACTGAAGCTTTCTTT. It is translated as CASTIGGSATEAFF.

This clonotype was recorded a few times. The chain has TRBV5-1 and TRBJ2-2; the D call may be TRBD1 or TRBD2 (5 bases each). The germline V gene encodes CDR1 SGHRS and CDR2 YFSETQ. Trimming cost V 3 bases and J 5 bases, with 11 bases left between them. The CDR3 consists of 14 residues. The CDR3 DNA is TGCGCCAGCAGCTCGGACACTAGAACCGGGGAGCTGTTTTTT. Translation gives CASSSDTRTGELFF.

The CDR3 sequence: CSARDSQGPTLEAFF. The CDR3 region has the DNA TGCAGTGCTAGAGACTCACAGGGACCCACCCTCGAAGCTTTCTTT. The chain has TRBV20-1 and TRBJ1-1; D is perhaps TRBD1 (6 bases). This CDR3 comprises 15 residues. CDR1 and CDR2 from the germline V gene are DFQATT and SNEGSKA (reference sequence). Trimming removed 0 bases at V and 8 bases at J, with 19 bases between.

This clonotype has just a few counts. The V call is TRBV6-4, the J call TRBJ1-1; no reliable D call. There are 14 residues in the CDR3. CDR1 and CDR2 (germline): MRHNA, SNTAGT. The V end was cut by 6 bases, the J end by 4 bases, with 15 bases between. CDR3 DNA sequence: TGTGCCAGCAGGCGGACTGTAGAGAGCACTGAAGCTTTCTTT. It is translated as CASRRTVESTEAFF.

This clonotype showed up many times. This chain uses TRBV25-1 with TRBJ2-7, with 7 bases fitting TRBD2. The V gene's germline CDR1 is MGHDK and CDR2 SYGVNS. Trimming took 2 bases from V and 2 from J; bases not matched to a gene: 0. The CDR3 is made up of 13 amino acids. CDR3 protein: CASSEGLAYEQYF. In DNA form, the CDR3 reads TGTGCCAGCAGTGAAGGACTAGCCTACGAGCAGTACTTC.

About this clonotype: This may come from a read error, since a much larger clone is one base off. The rearrangement links TRBV5-1 to TRBJ2-7; D remains unclear. The length of the CDR3 is 16 residues. Germline CDR1 is SGHRS and CDR2 is YFSETQ. The V and J ends lost 0 bases and 0 bases respectively, with 13 bases between them. Written as DNA, the CDR3 is TGCGCCAGCAGCTTGGAAAGACCTCGTAGCTCCTACGAGCAGTACTTC. This sequence encodes CASSLERPRSSYEQYF. Together with reference TRBV5-1 and TRBJ2-7, the CDR3 gives the full variable domain: KAGVTQTPRYLIKTRGQQVTLSCSPISGHRSVSWYQQTPGQGLQFLFEYFSETQRNKGNFPGRFSGRQFSNSRSEMNVSTLELGDSALYLCASSLERPRSSYEQYFGPGTRLTVT.

The chain links TRBV7-9 to TRBJ2-7; TRBD2 matches at 12 bases. The CDR3 contains 15 residues. Germline assignment: CDR1 SEHNR and CDR2 FQNEAQ (reference sequence). V shed 5 bases and J 5 bases; nucleotides not matched to a gene: 7. The CDR3 DNA is TGTGCCAGCAGCCCGCCTAGCGGGGGGGCACACGAGCAGTACTTC. This codes for CASSPPSGGAHEQYF.

J is TRBJ1-2 and V is TRBV2; possible D gene TRBD1, 6 bases. Trimming stripped 7 bases from V and 8 bases from J, with 17 bases between. This CDR3 has 13 residues. Looked up from germline, CDR1 is SNHLY and CDR2 is FYNNEI. As DNA, the CDR3 is TGTGCCAGCATCCCGGGACAAGCCGGGGGCTACACCTTC. Translation gives CASIPGQAGGYTF.